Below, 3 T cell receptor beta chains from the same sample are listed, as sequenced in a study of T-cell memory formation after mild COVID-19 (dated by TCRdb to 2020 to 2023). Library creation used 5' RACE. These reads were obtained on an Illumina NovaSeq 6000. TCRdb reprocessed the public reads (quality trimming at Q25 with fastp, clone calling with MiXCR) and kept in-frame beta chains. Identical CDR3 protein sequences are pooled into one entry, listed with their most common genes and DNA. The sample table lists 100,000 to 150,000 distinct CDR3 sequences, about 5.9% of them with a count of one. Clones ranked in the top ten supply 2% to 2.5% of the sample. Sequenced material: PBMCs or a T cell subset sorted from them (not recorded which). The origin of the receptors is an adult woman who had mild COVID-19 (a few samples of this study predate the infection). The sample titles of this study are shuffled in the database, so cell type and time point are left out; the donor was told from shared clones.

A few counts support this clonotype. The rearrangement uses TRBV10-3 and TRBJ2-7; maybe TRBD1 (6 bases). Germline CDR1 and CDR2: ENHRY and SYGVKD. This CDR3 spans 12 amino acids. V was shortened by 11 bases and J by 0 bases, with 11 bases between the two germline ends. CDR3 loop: CAGGPSSYEQYF. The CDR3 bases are TGTGCCGGGGGCCCGAGCTCCTACGAGCAGTACTTC.

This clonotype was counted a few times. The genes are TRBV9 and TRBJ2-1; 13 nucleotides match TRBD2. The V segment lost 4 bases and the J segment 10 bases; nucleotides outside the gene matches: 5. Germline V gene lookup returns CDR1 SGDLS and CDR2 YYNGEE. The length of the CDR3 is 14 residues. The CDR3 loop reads CASSSGLAGSEQFF. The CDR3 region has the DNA TGTGCCAGCAGCTCGGGACTAGCGGGGTCAGAGCAGTTCTTC.

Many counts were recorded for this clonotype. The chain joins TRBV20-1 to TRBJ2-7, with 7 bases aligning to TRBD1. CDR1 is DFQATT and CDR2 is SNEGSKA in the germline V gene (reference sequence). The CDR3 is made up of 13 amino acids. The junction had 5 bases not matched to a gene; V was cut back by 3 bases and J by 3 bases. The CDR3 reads CSASGDSNYEQYF. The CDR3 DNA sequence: TGCAGTGCTAGTGGGGACAGCAACTACGAGCAGTACTTC.